This T cell receptor (beta chain) originates from a study of human T cells and chemical hapten exposure. On the study more broadly: All through the roughly 23-week study, the scalp of each patient received diphenylcyclopropenone doses weekly. Study-wide findings and caveats: Expanded TCRs were compared with controls, and the expanded TCRs formed significantly more large CDR3 similarity clusters.

V was clipped by 4 bases and J by 8 bases; unmatched bases: 14. Germline assignment: CDR1 MGHRA and CDR2 YSYEKL. CDR3 size: 16 residues. This clonotype was counted ten times or more. Its antigen is undetermined. TCRdb itself ran the RACE reads through MiXCR, one entry per CDR3 protein. The profile covers around 50,000 distinct CDR3 sequences, with 9.5% to 10% appearing a single time and around 1.6% taken by the ten largest. Stated time point: patch test 2, 6 weeks after DPC sensitization. Treatment defined: therapeutic diphenylcyclopropenone sensitization with weekly scalp DPC. The authors' total RNA extraction used unfractionated whole blood.

Sample: whole blood, taken in connection with sensitization to the hapten diphenylcyclopropenone (DPC). This TCR was recovered from a woman aged 45-59 years with alopecia areata. Some clones in this sample may be carry-over from other donors' samples. The rearrangement uses TRBV4-1 and TRBJ1-5, with 7 bases lining up with TRBD1. The CDR3, as DNA: TGCGCCAGCAGCCGCACAGTCACAAGGGGGCTTGAGCCCCAGCATTTT. Translated: CASSRTVTRGLEPQHF.